This T cell receptor (beta chain) originates from a study of blood T cells in healthy people across ages. The study's findings and limits: Unsorted PBMCs prevented conclusive naive versus antigen-experienced comparison.

Comment on this clonotype: What it recognizes is unknown.

Together with a sample-barcoded 5' primer, a J-beta primer mix was included in a second PCR lasting roughly 6 to 12 cycles. One entry per CDR3 protein results from TCRdb running MiXCR on the 5' RACE reads. The data show approximately 800,000 distinct CDR3 sequences, 25% to 30% seen once. Germline CDR1 is SGHVS and CDR2 is FNYEAQ. CDR3 length: 12 residues. A further study also used this sample, focusing on T cells of mothers and their children. That work contributes: Related mother-child pairs shared marginally more repertoire than unrelated pairs, though not significantly. Microchimeric T cell clones that persisted were not detected.

The chain links TRBV7-6 to TRBJ2-5; D is unresolved. Judging by the DNA end, TRBJ2-1 fits better; the J call may be wrong. The TCR sequence derives from a boy under 18 in good health. The sequenced sample consisted of blood. The CDR3: CASSLVPDEQFF. The CDR3 DNA sequence: TGTGCCAGCAGCTTAGTTCCAGATGAGCAGTTCTTC.